In its sample, the clone carrying this T cell receptor beta chain was seen many times. Its antigen is as yet unknown. Germline-derived CDR1 and CDR2 are SGHVS and FNYEAQ. The CDR3 has 15 amino acids. Between the trimmed V and J ends, which lost 1 base and 7 bases, there was a span of 14 bases. This specimen comes from a study of T cell repertoires in cytomegalovirus infection. Study-wide results and caveats: CMV carriers with the relevant HLA were identified by cumulative public TCR beta family frequency.

From the reads, TCRdb called clonotypes with MiXCR, one entry per CDR3 protein. The data show some 280,000 distinct CDR3 sequences, roughly 13% seen once. The rearrangement joins TRBV7-6 to TRBJ2-1, with D perhaps matching TRBD1 or TRBD2 (5 bases each). The sequencing sample was made of PBMCs. The receptor's source is a human donor in good health (CMV status not recorded). Some clones in this sample may be carry-over from other donors' samples. This CDR3 reads CASSLGDGGENEQFF. The CDR3 nucleotides read TGTGCCAGCAGCTTAGGTGATGGGGGTGAGAATGAGCAGTTCTTC.